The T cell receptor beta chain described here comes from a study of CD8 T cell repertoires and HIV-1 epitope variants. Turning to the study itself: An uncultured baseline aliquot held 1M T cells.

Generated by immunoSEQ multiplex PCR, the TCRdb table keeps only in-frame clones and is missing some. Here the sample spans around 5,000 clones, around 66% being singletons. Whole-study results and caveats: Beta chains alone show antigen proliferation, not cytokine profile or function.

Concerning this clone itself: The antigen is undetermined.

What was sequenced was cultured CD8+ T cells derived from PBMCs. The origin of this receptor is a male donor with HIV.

The DNA for the CDR3 is TGTGCCAGCAGCTTAGAACAGGGGGCCCTCTACGAGCAGTACTTC. Protein sequence: CASSLEQGALYEQYF. The chain uses TRBV11-2 and TRBJ2-7; 9 nucleotides align to TRBD1. The CDR3 extends over 15 amino acids. Germline V gene sequence: CDR1 SGHAT, CDR2 FQNNGV. With V trimmed by 0 bases and J by 3 bases, 3 bases remained unmatched.